The 30 T cell receptor beta chains below all came from one sample that was sequenced in a study of PD-1 blockade in classical Hodgkin lymphoma. Sequencing used immunoSEQ multiplex PCR; TCRdb keeps in-frame clones, though not all of them. The sample lists some 150,000 clones, approximately 80% occurring once. Exposure to brentuximab vedotin varied, and each patient had relapsed following autologous stem cell transplantation. Material: peripheral blood mononuclear cells (PBMCs), obtained before the second cycle of nivolumab. Receptor source: a human donor with classical Hodgkin lymphoma.

The chain carries TRBV9 and TRBJ1-2; TRBD1 might be the D (6 bases). The germline CDR1 and CDR2 sequences are SGDLS and YYNGEE. V was cut by 3 bases and J by 4 bases, with 16 bases left in between. The CDR3 has 15 amino acids. The CDR3 sequence: CASSEGHDRIYGYTF. As DNA, the CDR3 is TGTGCCAGCAGCGAGGGGCACGACAGGATCTATGGCTACACCTTC.

The chain recombines TRBV5-8 with TRBJ1-1, with a tentative D call TRBD1 (6 bases). Germline lookup yields CDR1 SGHTS and CDR2 YDEGEE. The CDR3 is 13 amino acids. The V gene lost 5 bases and the J gene lost 1 base, with 9 bases spanning the gap. CDR3 region: CASRQTGNTEAFF. CDR3 in DNA: TGTGCCAGCAGACAGACAGGGAACACTGAAGCTTTCTTT.

The chain has TRBV29-1 and TRBJ2-7; D possibly matches TRBD1 or TRBD2 (5 bases each). Trimming pared 5 bases from V and 0 bases from J, leaving 14 bases between. The germline gives CDR1 SQVTM, CDR2 ANQGSEA. CDR3 length equals 14 residues. The CDR3 spells CSVRGRVNSYEQYF. The CDR3 region has the DNA TGCAGCGTTAGGGGACGGGTAAACTCCTACGAGCAGTACTTC.

This sequence joins TRBV5-6 and TRBJ2-1, with TRBD2 identical over 10 bases. Germline V gene data show CDR1 as SGHDT and CDR2 as YYEEEE. Unmatched junction bases numbered 4, after V lost 3 bases and J lost 4 bases. There are 15 residues in the CDR3. CDR3 in amino acids: CASSSGLADYNEQFF. The CDR3 DNA reads TGTGCCAGCAGCTCCGGACTAGCGGATTACAATGAGCAGTTCTTC. Full variable domain (missing parts from reference TRBV5-6 and TRBJ2-1): DAGVTQSPTHLIKTRGQQVTLRCSPKSGHDTVSWYQQALGQGPQFIFQYYEEEERQRGNFPDRFSGHQFPNYSSELNVNALLLGDSALYLCASSSGLADYNEQFFGPGTRLTVL.

This clone was counted between two and nine times. The rearrangement joins TRBV5-1 to TRBJ2-3, with a possible D match to TRBD2 (6 bases). Germline CDR1 is SGHRS and CDR2 is YFSETQ. The CDR3 covers 15 residues. Trimming pared 4 bases from V and 2 bases from J, leaving 14 bases between. CDR3 region: CASSLYRGSTDTQYF. The CDR3 nucleotides read TGCGCCAGCAGCCTATATCGGGGGTCCACAGATACGCAGTATTTT.

V and J are TRBV19 and TRBJ1-5; maybe TRBD1 (5 bases). This CDR3 has 14 residues. V was clipped by 9 bases and J by 6 bases, with 18 bases between them. Looked up from germline, CDR1 is LNHDA and CDR2 is SQIVND (reference sequence). The CDR3 loop reads CASAMPGARQPQHF. The CDR3, as DNA: TGTGCCAGCGCGATGCCCGGGGCGCGTCAGCCCCAGCATTTT.

This sequence joins TRBV7-9 and TRBJ1-6; D is undetermined. Trimming shortened V by 0 bases and J by 13 bases, and 7 bases separated the two germline ends. The length of the CDR3 is 12 residues. CDR1 SEHNR and CDR2 FQNEAQ come from the germline V gene (reference sequence). CDR3 protein: CASSLAFSPLHF. The CDR3 coding sequence is TGTGCCAGCAGCTTAGCGTTCTCGCCCCTCCACTTT. Full variable domain (missing parts from reference TRBV7-9 and TRBJ1-6): DTGVSQNPRHKITKRGQNVTFRCDPISEHNRLYWYRQTLGQGPEFLTYFQNEAQLEKSRLLSDRFSAERPKGSFSTLEIQRTEQGDSAMYLCASSLAFSPLHFGNGTRLTVT.

The chain employs TRBV20-1 and TRBJ2-3; the D is unclear. The CDR3 is made up of 11 amino acids. The V end was cut by 5 bases, the J end by 7 bases, with 10 bases between. The V gene's germline CDR1 is DFQATT and CDR2 SNEGSKA (reference sequence). CDR3 in DNA: TGCAGTGCTTCTTATGGCAATACGCAGTATTTT. This translates into CSASYGNTQYF.

There are many counts of this clone. The chain has TRBV6-5 and TRBJ1-1, with 8 bases matching TRBD1. This CDR3 contains 13 residues. Losses at the gene ends were 4 bases for V and 6 bases for J; bases not matched to a gene: 4. Looked up from germline, CDR1 is MNHEY and CDR2 is SVGAGI. DNA of the CDR3: TGTGCCAGCAGTTTTACAGGGGGATCTGAAGCTTTCTTT. Residues: CASSFTGGSEAFF.

This clone was detected only once. The CDR3 sequence is CASSPRVATEAFF. The CDR3 DNA sequence: TGTGCCAGCAGCCCCAGGGTGGCCACTGAAGCTTTCTTT. The J gene is TRBJ1-1, the V gene TRBV7-2; D is perhaps TRBD1 (5 bases). The length of the CDR3 is 13 residues. CDR1 and CDR2 (germline): SGHTA, FQGNSA. Trimming shortened V by 5 bases and J by 4 bases, and 11 bases separated the two germline ends. Full variable domain (missing parts from reference TRBV7-2 and TRBJ1-1): GAGVSQSPSNKVTEKGKDVELRCDPISGHTALYWYRQSLGQGLEFLIYFQGNSAPDKSGLPSDRFSAERTGGSVSTLTIQRTQQEDSAVYLCASSPRVATEAFFGQGTRLTVV.

The chain is built from TRBV6-1 and TRBJ2-7; D is possibly TRBD2 (6 bases). Trimming took 3 bases from V and 2 from J, leaving 8 bases between them. This CDR3 comprises 13 residues. Germline CDR1 is MNHNS and CDR2 is SASEGT. The CDR3 is CASSETGAYEQYF. In nucleotides, the CDR3 is TGTGCCAGCAGTGAGACGGGGGCCTACGAGCAGTACTTC.

The chain joins TRBV7-7 to TRBJ2-3, with 7 bases that match TRBD2. Germline V gene sequence: CDR1 SSHAT, CDR2 FNYEAQ (reference sequence). The junction had 3 bases not matched to a gene; V was cut back by 4 bases and J by 2 bases. The CDR3 is 14 amino acids. CDR3 region: CASSSGTNTDTQYF. CDR3 in DNA: TGTGCCAGCAGCTCCGGGACTAACACAGATACGCAGTATTTT. The full variable domain, in which reference TRBV7-7 and TRBJ2-3 provide the parts outside the CDR3, is GAGVSQSPRYKVTKRGQDVTLRCDPISSHATLYWYQQALGQGPEFLTYFNYEAQPDKSGLPSDRFSAERPEGSISTLTIQRTEQRDSAMYRCASSSGTNTDTQYFGPGTRLTVL.

The rearrangement joins TRBV10-3 to TRBJ1-1; D may be TRBD1 (5 bases). CDR1 ENHRY and CDR2 SYGVKD come from the germline V gene. V was trimmed by 11 bases and J by 0 bases, leaving 13 bases between them. This CDR3 region has 13 residues. CDR3 in amino acids: CAARGDLNTEAFF. The CDR3 DNA is TGTGCCGCAAGAGGGGACCTGAACACTGAAGCTTTCTTT.

There are many counts of this clone. The chain links TRBV19 to TRBJ2-5, with 10 bases identical to TRBD2. Trimming at V came to 5 bases and at J to 2 bases, leaving 5 bases not matched to a gene. The CDR3 runs 15 residues. Germline CDR1 and CDR2: LNHDA and SQIVND (reference sequence). CDR3 region: CASSPSAGGQETQYF. CDR3 sequence (DNA): TGTGCCAGTAGTCCTTCAGCGGGGGGGCAAGAGACCCAGTACTTC.

This clone is a singleton in its sample. The rearrangement links TRBV2 to TRBJ1-6, with 9 bases fitting TRBD1. With V trimmed by 6 bases and J by 9 bases, 12 bases remained unmatched. Germline CDR1 reads SNHLY; CDR2 reads FYNNEI. This CDR3 region has 16 residues. The CDR3 nucleotides read TGTGCCAGCAGCCAAAGTTCAGGACAGGGGACTTCACCCCTCCACTTT. As protein: CASSQSSGQGTSPLHF. Complete variable domain (other parts from reference TRBV2 and TRBJ1-6): EPEVTQTPSHQVTQMGQEVILRCVPISNHLYFYWYRQILGQKVEFLVSFYNNEISEKSEIFDDQFSVERPDGSNFTLKIRSTKLEDSAMYFCASSQSSGQGTSPLHFGNGTRLTVT.

This chain links TRBV29-1 with TRBJ1-1, with TRBD1 matching 8 bases. In germline, CDR1 is SQVTM, CDR2 ANQGSEA. The CDR3 runs to 13 residues. After removal of 7 bases from V and 4 bases from J, the junction contained 8 bases not matched to a gene. The CDR3 DNA reads as TGCAGCGGGCAGGGACAGGCGGGCACTGAAGCTTTCTTT. It translates to CSGQGQAGTEAFF. Full variable domain (missing parts from reference TRBV29-1 and TRBJ1-1): SAVISQKPSRDICQRGTSLTIQCQVDSQVTMMFWYRQQPGQSLTLIATANQGSEATYESGFVIDKFPISRPNLTFSTLTVSNMSPEDSSIYLCSGQGQAGTEAFFGQGTRLTVV.

The rearrangement uses TRBV28 and TRBJ2-5; TRBD1 aligns across 8 bases. The length of the CDR3 is 14 residues. The trim removed 3 bases at V and 5 bases at J, leaving 5 bases unmatched. The germline gives CDR1 MDHEN, CDR2 SYDVKM. The CDR3 coding sequence is TGTGCCAGCAGTTTGGACAGGGTCGGTGAGACCCAGTACTTC. Protein: CASSLDRVGETQYF. Filled out from reference TRBV28 and TRBJ2-5, the complete variable domain reads DVKVTQSSRYLVKRTGEKVFLECVQDMDHENMFWYRQDPGLGLRLIYFSYDVKMKEKGDIPEGYSVSREKKERFSLILESASTNQTSMYLCASSLDRVGETQYFGPGTRLLVL.

The chain combines TRBV19 with TRBJ2-3; 7 nucleotides align to TRBD1. Germline CDR1 reads LNHDA; CDR2 reads SQIVND (reference sequence). Germline trimming cut 4 bases from V and 5 bases from J; bases unmatched to any gene: 15. This CDR3 has 17 residues. This CDR3 reads CASSNLGTDFLKDTQYF. CDR3 nucleotides: TGTGCCAGTAGTAACCTTGGGACAGATTTTTTAAAAGATACGCAGTATTTT.

This chain uses TRBV18 with TRBJ2-1, with D perhaps TRBD1 or TRBD2 (5 bases each). Germline lookup yields CDR1 KGHSH and CDR2 LQKENI. The CDR3 consists of 20 residues. With 3 bases removed from V and 3 bases from J, the gap between germline ends came to 27 bases. The CDR3 region is CASSPRGRSGGASYYNEQFF. CDR3 nucleotide sequence: TGTGCCAGCTCACCCCGGGGACGGAGCGGAGGAGCTTCCTACTACAATGAGCAGTTCTTC.

This clone was recorded a few times. The rearrangement links TRBV7-8 to TRBJ2-5; 8 bases map to TRBD2. V gave up 2 bases and J gave up 1 base; unmatched junction bases: 6. The germline gives CDR1 SGHVS, CDR2 FQNEAQ. The CDR3 covers 16 residues. CDR3 bases: TGTGCCAGCAGCTTAAGGGGGGGACTAGGCCAAGAGACCCAGTACTTC. It yields the protein CASSLRGGLGQETQYF.

This clone occurred once. The V call is TRBV19, the J call TRBJ2-5; maybe TRBD2 (7 bases). The CDR3 runs to 15 residues. CDR1 and CDR2 from the germline V gene are LNHDA and SQIVND (reference sequence). The ends were cut back, 3 bases at V and 5 bases at J, with 16 bases in the middle. The DNA of the CDR3 is TGTGCCAGTAGTATTTCGGGGGGCGTCGGGGAGACCCAGTACTTC. Translated: CASSISGGVGETQYF.

As for this clone: This same CDR3 is encoded by further DNA sequences in the sample. The chain couples TRBV6-5 to TRBJ2-7, with no clear D. Germline CDR1 MNHEY, CDR2 SVGAGI. V lost 6 bases, J lost 3 bases, and 6 bases lay in between. The CDR3 loop spans 11 amino acids. The CDR3 loop is CASSRDYEQYF. The CDR3 DNA sequence: TGTGCCAGCAGCCGAGACTACGAGCAGTACTTC.

This sequence joins TRBV28 and TRBJ2-1; a weak D match, TRBD2 (6 bases). The V and J ends lost 8 bases and 5 bases respectively, with 19 bases between them. The length of the CDR3 is 15 residues. From germline, CDR1 is MDHEN and CDR2 SYDVKM. This CDR3 reads CASGLGTLDHNEQFF. The CDR3 bases are TGTGCCAGCGGATTAGGGACTCTAGATCACAATGAGCAGTTCTTC.

This clone occurred once. The genes are TRBV19 and TRBJ2-1; 7 bases line up with TRBD1. The V gene end was trimmed by 0 bases and the J gene end by 9 bases; junction bases not matched to a gene: 5. The germline V gene encodes CDR1 LNHDA and CDR2 SQIVND (reference sequence). The CDR3 sequence is 14 residues long. The CDR3 spells CASSIELDRAEQFF. The CDR3 DNA sequence: TGTGCCAGTAGTATAGAGCTAGACAGGGCTGAGCAGTTCTTC.

V usage is TRBV4-2 and J usage is TRBJ1-5; 7 bases match TRBD1. The CDR3 is made up of 15 amino acids. Losses at the gene ends were 4 bases for V and 5 bases for J; bases not matched to a gene: 8. From germline, CDR1 is LGHNA and CDR2 YNFKEQ. CDR3 region: CASSRTGDQYQPQHF. CDR3 nucleotides: TGTGCCAGCAGCCGCACAGGGGACCAGTATCAGCCCCAGCATTTT.

The chain couples TRBV19 to TRBJ1-2; possibly TRBD1 for D (5 bases). The V and J ends lost 2 bases and 1 base respectively, with 11 bases between them. This CDR3 region has 15 residues. Germline CDR1 reads LNHDA; CDR2 reads SQIVND (reference sequence). CDR3: CASSIRRGDNYGYTF. The CDR3 nucleotides are TGTGCCAGTAGTATAAGGCGGGGGGATAACTATGGCTACACCTTC.

J is TRBJ2-7 and V is TRBV27, with 7 bases aligning to TRBD2. J lost 2 bases, V lost 5 bases, and 15 bases had no gene match. CDR1 is MNHEY, CDR2 SMNVEV, per germline (reference sequence). The CDR3 extends over 17 amino acids. The CDR3 protein is CASSMNRRDYEPYEQYF. The CDR3 DNA sequence: TGTGCCAGCAGTATGAACCGCCGGGACTACGAGCCCTACGAGCAGTACTTC.

A remark on this clone: Sequence at one end of the junction differs from germline and may be a read error. The rearrangement links TRBV5-1 to TRBJ2-1; D possibly corresponds to TRBD1 (7 bases). The CDR3 sequence is 14 residues long. Germline CDR1 and CDR2: SGHRS and YFSETQ. The CDR3, as DNA: TGCGCCAGCAGCTTGGCAGGGGGGTACAGTGAGCAGTTCTTC. This encodes CASSLAGGYSEQFF.

The chain is built from TRBV6-5 and TRBJ2-1, with 8 bases matching TRBD2. Germline loops: CDR1 MNHEY, CDR2 SVGAGI. V shed 6 bases, J shed 0 bases, and the junction held 4 bases outside the gene matches. This CDR3 spans 15 amino acids. The CDR3: CASRAGGASYNEQFF. The CDR3 coding sequence is TGTGCCAGCAGAGCCGGGGGGGCCTCCTACAATGAGCAGTTCTTC.

The chain is built from TRBV7-2 and TRBJ2-4; weak D call: TRBD1 (6 bases). The V end lost 4 bases, the J end lost 8 bases, and 9 bases lay between the germline ends. Looked up from germline, CDR1 is SGHTA and CDR2 is FQGNSA. The CDR3 is made up of 12 amino acids. This CDR3 reads CASSSAGDIQYF. The CDR3 DNA reads TGTGCCAGCAGCTCCGCAGGGGACATTCAGTACTTC.